This T cell receptor beta chain was identified during a study of CD8 T cells in Susac syndrome. Per germline, CDR1 LNHNV and CDR2 YYDKDF (reference sequence). Trimming left V 1 base short and J 4 bases short, with 13 bases between. The CDR3 consists of 15 residues. Recently defined diagnostic criteria for definite or probable disease were fulfilled by Susac syndrome patients. Findings and caveats of the study: It was in TEMRA cells and active patients that Susac CD8+ clonal expansion peaked.

About this clonotype itself: Its matching antigen is unknown.

It was with random hexamers that roughly 0.45 to 1 ug RNA was reverse transcribed. In TCRdb, the immunoSEQ multiplex PCR reads were re-called with MiXCR into one record per CDR3 protein. The data show about 110,000 distinct CDR3 sequences, less than 95% seen once. The sequencing input was CD8+ T cells from PBMCs. The chain is built from TRBV15 and TRBJ1-2, with D perhaps TRBD1 (6 bases). This sequence was found in a human donor with Susac syndrome. The CDR3 loop reads CATSRGGDTGYGYTF. CDR3 in DNA: TGTGCCACCAGCAGAGGGGGGGACACCGGCTATGGCTACACCTTC.